A selection of T cell receptor beta chains follows, all from one sample in a study of type 1 regulatory T cells. One entry per CDR3 protein results from TCRdb running MiXCR on the reads. The sample lists fewer than 80,000 distinct CDR3 sequences; around 20% were seen once. These TCRs are of unknown antigen specificity. The specimen sequenced was cultured type 1 regulatory T (Tr1) cells, either the whole culture or a sorted fraction (not recorded which). These receptors originate from a human donor in good health. CDR3s include the opening cysteine and the closing phenylalanine or tryptophan. The D gene is left open where the match is weak. Part of the rows lack a size; the others show once, few, many or a class for expanded clones.

>TRBV11-2|TRBJ2-3|.|15|few
TGTGCCAGCAGCCCCGTCGGGGGTGGCACAGATACGCAGTATTTT
CASSPVGGGTDTQYF
>TRBV3-1|TRBJ2-7|TRBD2|19|few
TGTGCCAGCAGCCAAGATCACCCCGGGACTAGCGGGGGGTCCTACGAGCAGTACTTC
CASSQDHPGTSGGSYEQYF
>TRBV29-1|TRBJ2-3|TRBD2|13|.
TGCAGCGTTGTAACTAGCGGCACAGATACGCAGTATTTT
CSVVTSGTDTQYF
>TRBV27|TRBJ2-2|TRBD1|15|many
TGTGCCAGCACCCCGGGACAGGGGATCACCGGGGAGCTGTTTTTT
CASTPGQGITGELFF
>TRBV7-2|TRBJ2-1|.|13|few
TGTGCCAGCAGCTTATCCGGTGGGGATGAGCAGTTCTTC
CASSLSGGDEQFF
>TRBV18|TRBJ2-7|TRBD1|17|.
TGTGCCAGCTCACCACCGCCTCTCGGGACAGGGAGAGCACAACAGTACTTC
CASSPPPLGTGRAQQYF
>TRBV28|TRBJ1-6|TRBD1|16|few
TGTGCCAGCAGATCGGACAGGGCGAGGGGTAATTCACCCCTCCACTTT
CASRSDRARGNSPLHF
>TRBV7-8|TRBJ1-2|TRBD1|15|few
TGTGCCAGCAGCTCCCGGGACAGGGTGTTTCGGGGCTACACCTTC
CASSSRDRVFRGYTF
>TRBV12-3/TRBV12-4|TRBJ2-1|.|12|few
TGTGCCAGCAGCCAACCGCCGAATGAGCAGTTCTTC
CASSQPPNEQFF
>TRBV18|TRBJ1-1|TRBD1|16|.
TGTGCCAGCTCACCATCCAAACAGGGGGCGGGCACTGAAGCTTTCTTT
CASSPSKQGAGTEAFF
>TRBV28|TRBJ1-2|.|14|.
TGTGCCAGCAGTTTGTTGTCCCAGGGCTATGGCTACACCTTC
CASSLLSQGYGYTF
>TRBV20-1|TRBJ1-5|.|13|.
TGCAGTGCTAGAAACCGGGGCAATCAGCCCCAGCATTTT
CSARNRGNQPQHF
>TRBV27|TRBJ2-7|.|13|few
TGTGCCAGCAGTTTACTTCGGGGGAGCGAGCAGTACTTC
CASSLLRGSEQYF